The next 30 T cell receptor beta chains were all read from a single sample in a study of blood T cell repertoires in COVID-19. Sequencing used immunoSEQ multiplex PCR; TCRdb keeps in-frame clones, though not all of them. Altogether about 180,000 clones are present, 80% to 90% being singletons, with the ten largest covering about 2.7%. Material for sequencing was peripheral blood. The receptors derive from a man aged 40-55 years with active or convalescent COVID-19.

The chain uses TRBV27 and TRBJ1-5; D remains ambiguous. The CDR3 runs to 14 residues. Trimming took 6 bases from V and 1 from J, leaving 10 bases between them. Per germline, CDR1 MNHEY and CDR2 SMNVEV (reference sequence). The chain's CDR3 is CASSRTISNQPQHF. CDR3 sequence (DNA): TGTGCCAGCAGCCGAACAATCAGCAATCAGCCCCAGCATTTT.

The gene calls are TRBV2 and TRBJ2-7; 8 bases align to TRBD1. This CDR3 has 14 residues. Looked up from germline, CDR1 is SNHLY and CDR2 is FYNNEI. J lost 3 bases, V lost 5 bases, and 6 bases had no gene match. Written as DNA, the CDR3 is TGTGCCAGCAGTTATGGACAGGGTATCTACGAGCAGTACTTC. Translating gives CASSYGQGIYEQYF.

In nucleotides, the CDR3 is TGTGCCAGCAGCTTAAAGTACGGGACAGGGTCATACAATGAGCAGTTCTTC. This codes for CASSLKYGTGSYNEQFF. This chain connects TRBV5-6 to TRBJ2-1, with 9 bases that match TRBD1. The CDR3 spans 17 residues. The germline V gene encodes CDR1 SGHDT and CDR2 YYEEEE. V gave up 2 bases and J gave up 4 bases; unmatched junction bases: 10.

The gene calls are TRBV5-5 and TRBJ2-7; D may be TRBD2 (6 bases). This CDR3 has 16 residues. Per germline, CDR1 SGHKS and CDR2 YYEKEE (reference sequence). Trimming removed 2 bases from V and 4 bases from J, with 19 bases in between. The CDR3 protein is CASSFRSGQGIYEQYF. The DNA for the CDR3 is TGTGCCAGCAGCTTTCGGAGCGGGCAGGGAATTTACGAGCAGTACTTC.

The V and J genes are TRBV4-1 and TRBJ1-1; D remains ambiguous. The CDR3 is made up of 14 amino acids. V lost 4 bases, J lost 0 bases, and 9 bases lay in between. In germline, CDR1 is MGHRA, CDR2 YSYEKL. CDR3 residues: CASSRHSMNTEAFF. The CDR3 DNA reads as TGCGCCAGCAGCCGGCACAGCATGAACACTGAAGCTTTCTTT.

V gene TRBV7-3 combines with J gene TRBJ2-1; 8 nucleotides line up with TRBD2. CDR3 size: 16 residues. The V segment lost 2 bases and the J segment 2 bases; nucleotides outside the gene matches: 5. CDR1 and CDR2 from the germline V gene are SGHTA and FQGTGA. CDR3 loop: CASSLVGGGTYNEQFF. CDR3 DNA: TGTGCCAGCAGCTTAGTCGGCGGGGGGACCTACAATGAGCAGTTCTTC.

This chain's CDR3 is CASSQLQFDSSGNTIYF. For the CDR3, the DNA is TGTGCCAGCAGCCAACTCCAATTCGACAGCTCTGGAAACACCATATATTTT. The V gene is TRBV3-1 (or the pseudogene TRBV3-2), the J gene TRBJ1-3; D perhaps matches TRBD1 (5 bases). This CDR3 region has 17 residues. CDR1 is LGHDT and CDR2 is YNNKEL in the germline V gene (reference sequence). The V and J ends lost 2 bases and 0 bases respectively, with 14 bases between them.

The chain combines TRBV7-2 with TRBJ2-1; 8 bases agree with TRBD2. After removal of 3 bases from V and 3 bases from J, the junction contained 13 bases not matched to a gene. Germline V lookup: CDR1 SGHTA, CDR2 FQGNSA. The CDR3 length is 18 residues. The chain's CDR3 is CASSFPHGGGKSYNEQFF. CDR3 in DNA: TGTGCCAGCAGCTTTCCCCACGGGGGGGGGAAGAGCTACAATGAGCAGTTCTTC.

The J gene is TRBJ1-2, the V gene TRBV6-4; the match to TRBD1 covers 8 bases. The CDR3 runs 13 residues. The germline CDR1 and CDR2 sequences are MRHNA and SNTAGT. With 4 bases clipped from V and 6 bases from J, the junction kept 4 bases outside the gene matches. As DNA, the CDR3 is TGTGCCAGCAGTGGGCAGGGGGCGAATGGCTACACCTTC. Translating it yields CASSGQGANGYTF.

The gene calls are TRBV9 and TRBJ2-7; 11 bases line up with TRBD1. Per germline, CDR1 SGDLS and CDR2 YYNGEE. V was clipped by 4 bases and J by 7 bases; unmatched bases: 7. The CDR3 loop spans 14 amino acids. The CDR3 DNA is TGTGCCAGCAGCCGGGGACAGGGGGTGCAAGAGCAGTACTTC. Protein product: CASSRGQGVQEQYF.

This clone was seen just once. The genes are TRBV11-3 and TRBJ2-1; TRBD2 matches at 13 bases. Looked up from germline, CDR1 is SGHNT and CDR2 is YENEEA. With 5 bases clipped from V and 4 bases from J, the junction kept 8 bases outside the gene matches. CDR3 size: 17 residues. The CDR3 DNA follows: TGTGCCAGCAGCCCAGGACTAGCGGGGGTTTCTTACAATGAGCAGTTCTTC. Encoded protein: CASSPGLAGVSYNEQFF. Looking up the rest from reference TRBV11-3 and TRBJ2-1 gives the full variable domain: EAGVVQSPRYKIIEKKQPVAFWCNPISGHNTLYWYLQNLGQGPELLIRYENEEAVDDSQLPKDRFSAERLKGVDSTLKIQPAELGDSAVYLCASSPGLAGVSYNEQFFGPGTRLTVL.

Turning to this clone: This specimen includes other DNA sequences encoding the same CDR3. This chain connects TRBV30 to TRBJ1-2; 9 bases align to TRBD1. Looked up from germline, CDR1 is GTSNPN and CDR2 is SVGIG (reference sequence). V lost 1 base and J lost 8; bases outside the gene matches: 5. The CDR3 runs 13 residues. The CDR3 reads CAWSAQGARGYTF. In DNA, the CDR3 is TGTGCCTGGAGTGCACAGGGGGCTCGGGGCTACACCTTC.

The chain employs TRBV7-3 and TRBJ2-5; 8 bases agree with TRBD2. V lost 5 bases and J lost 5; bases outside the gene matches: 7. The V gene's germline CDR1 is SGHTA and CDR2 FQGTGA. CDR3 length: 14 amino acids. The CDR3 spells CASSPSGGGETQYF. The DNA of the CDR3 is TGTGCCAGCAGCCCGTCGGGAGGGGGGGAGACCCAGTACTTC.

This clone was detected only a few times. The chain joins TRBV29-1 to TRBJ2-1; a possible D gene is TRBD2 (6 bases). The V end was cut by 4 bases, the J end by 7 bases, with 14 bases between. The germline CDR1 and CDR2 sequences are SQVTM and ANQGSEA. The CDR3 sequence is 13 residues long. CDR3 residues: CSVGLARWNEQFF. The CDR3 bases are TGCAGCGTTGGTCTAGCGAGGTGGAATGAGCAGTTCTTC.

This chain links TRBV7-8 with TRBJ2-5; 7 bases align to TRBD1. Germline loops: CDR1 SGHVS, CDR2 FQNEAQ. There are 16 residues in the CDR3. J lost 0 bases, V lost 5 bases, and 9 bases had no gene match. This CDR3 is CASSPRTGFNQETQYF. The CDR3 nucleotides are TGTGCCAGCAGCCCCCGGACAGGCTTTAACCAAGAGACCCAGTACTTC. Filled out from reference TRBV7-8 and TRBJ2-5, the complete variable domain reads GAGVSQSPRYKVAKRGQDVALRCDPISGHVSLFWYQQALGQGPEFLTYFQNEAQLDKSGLPSDRFFAERPEGSVSTLKIQRTQQEDSAVYLCASSPRTGFNQETQYFGPGTRLLVL.

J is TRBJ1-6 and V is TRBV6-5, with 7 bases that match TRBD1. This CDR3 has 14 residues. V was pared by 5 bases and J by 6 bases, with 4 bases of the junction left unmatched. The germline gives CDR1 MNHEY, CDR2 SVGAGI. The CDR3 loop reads CASSTGQFNSPLHF. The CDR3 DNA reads TGTGCCAGCAGTACGGGACAGTTTAATTCACCCCTCCACTTT.

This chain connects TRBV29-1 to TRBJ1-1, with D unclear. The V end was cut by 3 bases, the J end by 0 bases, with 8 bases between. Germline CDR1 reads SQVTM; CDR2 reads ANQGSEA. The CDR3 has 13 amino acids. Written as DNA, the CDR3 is TGCAGCGTTGATCGGGAGATGAACACTGAAGCTTTCTTT. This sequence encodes CSVDREMNTEAFF.

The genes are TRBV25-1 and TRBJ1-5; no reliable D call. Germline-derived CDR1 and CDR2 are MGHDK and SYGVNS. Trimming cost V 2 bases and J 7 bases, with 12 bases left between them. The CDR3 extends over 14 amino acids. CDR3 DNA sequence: TGTGCCAGCAGTGAAACGGGGTTAGGACAGCCCCAGCATTTT. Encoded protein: CASSETGLGQPQHF.

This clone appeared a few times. The DNA of the CDR3 is TGTGCCAGCAGCTGGGACAGTGCACCTCGTAATGAGCAGTTCTTC. Its translation: CASSWDSAPRNEQFF. This sequence joins TRBV7-2 and TRBJ2-1, with 7 bases fitting TRBD1. From germline, CDR1 is SGHTA and CDR2 FQGNSA. This CDR3 is built from 15 residues. Germline trimming cut 4 bases from V and 7 bases from J; bases unmatched to any gene: 10.

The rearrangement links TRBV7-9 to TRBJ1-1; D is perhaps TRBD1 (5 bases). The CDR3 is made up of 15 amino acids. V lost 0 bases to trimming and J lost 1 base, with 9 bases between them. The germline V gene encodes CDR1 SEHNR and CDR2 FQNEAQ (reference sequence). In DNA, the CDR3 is TGTGCCAGCAGCTTAGCGCAGGGAGGGAACACTGAAGCTTTCTTT. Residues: CASSLAQGGNTEAFF.

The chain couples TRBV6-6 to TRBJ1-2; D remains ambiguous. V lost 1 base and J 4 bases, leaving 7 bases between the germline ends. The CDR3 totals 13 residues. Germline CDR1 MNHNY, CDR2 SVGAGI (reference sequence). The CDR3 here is CASSYLESYGYTF. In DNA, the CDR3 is TGTGCCAGCAGTTACTTAGAGAGCTATGGCTACACCTTC.

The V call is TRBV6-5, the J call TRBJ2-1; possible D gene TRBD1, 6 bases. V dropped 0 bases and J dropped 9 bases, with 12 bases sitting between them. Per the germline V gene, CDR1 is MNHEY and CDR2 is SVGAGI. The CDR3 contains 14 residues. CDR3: CASSYSSGAGEQFF. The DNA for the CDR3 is TGTGCCAGCAGTTACTCTTCAGGGGCGGGTGAGCAGTTCTTC.

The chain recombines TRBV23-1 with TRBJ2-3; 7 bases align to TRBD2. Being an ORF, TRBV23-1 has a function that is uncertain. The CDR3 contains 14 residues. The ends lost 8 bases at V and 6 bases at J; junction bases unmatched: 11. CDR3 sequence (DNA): TGCGCCAGCCCCCGGCGGGGGTCATGGGATACGCAGTATTTT. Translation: CASPRRGSWDTQYF.

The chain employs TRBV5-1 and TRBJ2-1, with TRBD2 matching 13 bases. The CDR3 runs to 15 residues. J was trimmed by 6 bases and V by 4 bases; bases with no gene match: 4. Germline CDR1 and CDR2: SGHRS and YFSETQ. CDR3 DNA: TGCGCCAGCAGCAAGGGACTAGCGGGGACCAATGAGCAGTTCTTC. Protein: CASSKGLAGTNEQFF.

In DNA form, the CDR3 reads TGTGCCAGCAGTGAAAGCTCAGGCGAAGGTTACGAGCAGTACTTC. As protein: CASSESSGEGYEQYF. The rearrangement links TRBV6-1 to TRBJ2-7, with no clear D. The V end lost 2 bases, the J end lost 4 bases, and 15 bases lay between the germline ends. Germline loops: CDR1 MNHNS, CDR2 SASEGT. The CDR3 spans 15 residues.

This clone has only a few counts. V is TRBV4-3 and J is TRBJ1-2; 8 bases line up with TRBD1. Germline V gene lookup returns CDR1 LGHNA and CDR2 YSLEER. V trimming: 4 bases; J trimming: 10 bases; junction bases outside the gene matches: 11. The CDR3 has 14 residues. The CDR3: CASSPARTGLFYTF. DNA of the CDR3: TGCGCCAGCAGCCCGGCCCGGACAGGGTTGTTCTACACCTTC.

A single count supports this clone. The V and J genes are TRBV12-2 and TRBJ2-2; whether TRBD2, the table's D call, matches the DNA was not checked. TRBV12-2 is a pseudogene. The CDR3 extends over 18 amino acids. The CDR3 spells CASPGGTSGGIDTGELFF. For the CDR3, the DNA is TGTGCAAGTCCGGGCGGGACTAGCGGGGGGATAGACACCGGGGAGCTGTTTTTT.

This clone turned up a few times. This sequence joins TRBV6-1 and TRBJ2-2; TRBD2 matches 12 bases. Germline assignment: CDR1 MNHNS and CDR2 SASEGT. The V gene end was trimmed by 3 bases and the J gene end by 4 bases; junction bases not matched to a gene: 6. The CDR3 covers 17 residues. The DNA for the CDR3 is TGTGCCAGCAGTGATCTAGCGGGGGGGCCTGGCACCGGGGAGCTGTTTTTT. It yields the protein CASSDLAGGPGTGELFF.

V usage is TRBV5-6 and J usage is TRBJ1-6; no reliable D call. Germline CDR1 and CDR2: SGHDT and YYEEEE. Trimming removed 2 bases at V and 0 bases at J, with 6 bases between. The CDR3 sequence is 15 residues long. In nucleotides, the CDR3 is TGTGCCAGCAGCTTATGGAGCTCCTATAATTCACCCCTCCACTTT. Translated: CASSLWSSYNSPLHF.

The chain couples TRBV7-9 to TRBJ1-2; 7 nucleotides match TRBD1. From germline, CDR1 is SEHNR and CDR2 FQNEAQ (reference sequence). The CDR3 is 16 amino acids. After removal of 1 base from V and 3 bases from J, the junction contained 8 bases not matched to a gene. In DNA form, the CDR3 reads TGTGCCAGCAGCTTAGAACCGGGACAGTGGGACTATGGCTACACCTTC. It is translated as CASSLEPGQWDYGYTF.